These 3 T cell receptor beta chains were sequenced from one sample in a study of cytomegalovirus exposure and HLA in healthy donors. TCRdb's copy holds only in-frame clones and misses some; the assay was immunoSEQ multiplex PCR. The table shows 100,000 to 150,000 clones, with around nine tenths occurring only once. The sample comprised PBMCs. The receptors were sampled from a woman younger than 35 in good health and CMV-seronegative.

The chain carries TRBV2 and TRBJ1-2; 7 positions agree with TRBD1. Germline lookup yields CDR1 SNHLY and CDR2 FYNNEI. CDR3 length equals 13 residues. The ends lost 7 bases at V and 7 bases at J; junction bases unmatched: 9. The CDR3 DNA follows: TGTGCCAGCACAGACAGGGCTAAAAGTGGCTACACCTTC. Its protein is CASTDRAKSGYTF.

This rearrangement joins TRBV7-2 to TRBJ2-3, with 7 nucleotides matching TRBD2. The V segment lost 5 bases and the J segment 7 bases; nucleotides outside the gene matches: 9. Germline lookup yields CDR1 SGHTA and CDR2 FQGNSA. CDR3 length: 14 amino acids. CDR3 amino acids: CASSQSGEGYTQYF. CDR3 DNA: TGTGCCAGCAGCCAATCGGGGGAGGGTTATACGCAGTATTTT.

This clone was counted a few times. The chain has TRBV28 and TRBJ1-5; 8 bases are a match to TRBD1. V lost 6 bases to trimming and J lost 3 bases; unmatched junction nucleotides: 1. CDR3 size: 13 residues. Germline V gene sequence: CDR1 MDHEN, CDR2 SYDVKM. CDR3 residues: CASRDRANQPQHF. The CDR3 DNA reads as TGTGCCAGCAGGGACAGGGCCAATCAGCCCCAGCATTTT.